This T cell receptor beta chain is drawn from a study of CXCR3-negative and CXCR3-positive naive CD8 T cells (dated by TCRdb to about 2019). Notes on the research overall: About 135 million TRB reads were obtained in total, roughly 1.5 +/- 0.3 million reads per library. For the TRBV-TRBJ cluster analysis, the naive subsets came from a handful of donors, while the memory cells came from 3 donors. The diversity and physicochemical repertoire analyses included 11 donors pooled from two independent experiments.

The study at large found these results: Freshly isolated PBMCs were used for most assays because CXCR3 expression went down partially after cryopreservation. Comparably high repertoire diversity was found in both naive subsets, whereas much lower repertoire diversity was found in memory CD8+ T cells. Similar TRBV-TRBJ usage was shown by naive CXCR3-negative and CXCR3-positive cells from the same donor, whereas distinct patterns were shown by memory cells. Compared with CXCR3-negative naive cells, CXCR3-positive naive cells had TRB CDR3s with higher hydrophobicity (lower Kidera factor 4), lower energy, and higher strength and volume indices. Because surface CD5, which is linked to self-reactivity in mice, was comparable between the naive subsets, TCR interaction strength was also inferred from the physicochemical properties of TRB CDR3s.

Each CD8+ T cell subset was flow-sorted in triplicate, with some 300,000 cells per subset placed directly into RLT lysis buffer. To exclude memory contaminants, naive CD8+ T cells were stringently defined as CD45RO-CCR7+CD27+CD95-. Standard density gradient centrifugation was used to isolate peripheral blood mononuclear cells from buffy coats. A FACSAria III was used to flow-sort naive CD8+ T cells into CXCR3-negative and CXCR3-positive populations. Total RNA was extracted from sorted cells with an RNeasy Mini Kit. The CDR3, from cysteine to phenylalanine, totals 14 residues. Only the protein sequence is given. About this clonotype: No antigen is known for it.

The listed sequencing device is NextSeq 550. The Human TCR Profiling Kit (MiLaboratory) was used to make UMI-labeled 5' RACE TRB cDNA libraries. cDNA synthesis used the entire amount of extracted RNA, and PCR amplification then used the entire amount of cDNA produced. Libraries were prepared in parallel using an identical number of PCR cycles. The paper's data handling went like this. About 53,000 +/- 9,400 unique UMI-labeled TRB cDNA molecules per library were extracted with MIGEC and MiXCR, with at least two reads per UMI required. On average, each library contained approximately 40,000 +/- 10,000 functional in-frame TRB CDR3 nucleotide clonotypes without stop codons. After downsampling to 5000 UMI-labeled TRB molecules per sample, diversity metrics such as normalized Shannon-Wiener and Chao1 were calculated in VDJtools. VDJtools was used to calculate clonotype-size-weighted physicochemical properties of the central five CDR3 residues, namely interaction energy, strength, volume and Kidera factor 4. After reprocessing by TCRdb, each CDR3 protein sequence is one entry, and no DNA is given. TCRdb, not the original authors, processed these V and J calls. This sample's table has entries for roughly 140,000 distinct CDR3 sequences. Together, the top ten hold about 0.28% of the sample.

This receptor was taken from a human donor in good health. Some clones in this sample may be carry-over from other donors' samples. The sequenced material came from naive CXCR3+ CD8+ T cells from blood. Interpreted using the paper, the cell subset or site label stands for: CD45RO-CCR7+CD27+CD95- naive CD8+ T cells expressing CXCR3 (TNR3+). The chain employs TRBV12-3 or TRBV12-4 and TRBJ2-7; TCRdb's D call, TRBD2, is unchecked because there is no DNA. CDR3 sequence: CASRGAGDPYEQYF.